This TCR beta chain derives from a study of cytomegalovirus exposure and HLA in healthy donors. The study's findings and limits: A later analysis reportedly found that, within productive TCRs, an Asian-associated ancestry cluster had fewer N-insertions than the mean observed across the approximately 670 donors.

Germline V gives CDR1 MNHNS, CDR2 SASEGT. Trimming took 7 bases from V and 4 from J, leaving 17 bases between them. The CDR3 is made up of 14 amino acids. This clone was recorded once. The antigen remains undetermined. The study ran its PCR with 60 Vbeta and 13 Jbeta primers. Using immunoSEQ multiplex PCR, the repertoire was profiled, and TCRdb retains in-frame clones only, with some absent. The table shows about 110,000 clones, with roughly 70% occurring only once. The chain joins TRBV6-1 to TRBJ2-7; perhaps TRBD1 as D (6 bases). Sequences were obtained from PBMCs. This receptor was obtained from a woman aged 25-40 years in good health and CMV-seronegative. CDR3 region: CASTRGPGLYEQYF. DNA of the CDR3: TGTGCCAGCACCAGGGGCCCAGGATTGTACGAGCAGTACTTC.